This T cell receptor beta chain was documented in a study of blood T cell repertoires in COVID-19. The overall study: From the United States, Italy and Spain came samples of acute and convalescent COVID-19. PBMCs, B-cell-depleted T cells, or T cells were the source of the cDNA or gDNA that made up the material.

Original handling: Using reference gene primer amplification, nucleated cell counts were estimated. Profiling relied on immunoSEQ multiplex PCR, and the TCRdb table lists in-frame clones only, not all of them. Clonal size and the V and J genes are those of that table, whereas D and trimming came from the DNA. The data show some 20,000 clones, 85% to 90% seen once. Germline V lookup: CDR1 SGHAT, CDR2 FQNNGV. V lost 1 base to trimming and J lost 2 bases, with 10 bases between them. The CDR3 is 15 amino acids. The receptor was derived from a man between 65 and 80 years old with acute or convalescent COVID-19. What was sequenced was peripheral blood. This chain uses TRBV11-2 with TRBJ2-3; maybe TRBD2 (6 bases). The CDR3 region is CASSLGDLNTDTQYF. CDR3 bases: TGTGCCAGCAGCTTAGGGGACTTAAACACAGATACGCAGTATTTT.